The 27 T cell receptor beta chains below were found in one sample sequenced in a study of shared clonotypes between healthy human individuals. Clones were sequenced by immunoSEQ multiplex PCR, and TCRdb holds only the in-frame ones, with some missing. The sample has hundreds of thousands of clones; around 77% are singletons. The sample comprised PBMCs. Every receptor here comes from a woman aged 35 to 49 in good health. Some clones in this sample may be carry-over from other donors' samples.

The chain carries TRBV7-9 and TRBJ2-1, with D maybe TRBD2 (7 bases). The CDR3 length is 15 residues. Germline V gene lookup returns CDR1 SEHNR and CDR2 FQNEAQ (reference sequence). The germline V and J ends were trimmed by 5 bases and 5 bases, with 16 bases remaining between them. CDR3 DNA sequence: TGTGCCAGCAGCCGGGGGGCTGGGGGCCACAATGAGCAGTTCTTC. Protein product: CASSRGAGGHNEQFF. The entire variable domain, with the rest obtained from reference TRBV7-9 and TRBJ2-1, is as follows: DTGVSQNPRHKITKRGQNVTFRCDPISEHNRLYWYRQTLGQGPEFLTYFQNEAQLEKSRLLSDRFSAERPKGSFSTLEIQRTEQGDSAMYLCASSRGAGGHNEQFFGPGTRLTVL.

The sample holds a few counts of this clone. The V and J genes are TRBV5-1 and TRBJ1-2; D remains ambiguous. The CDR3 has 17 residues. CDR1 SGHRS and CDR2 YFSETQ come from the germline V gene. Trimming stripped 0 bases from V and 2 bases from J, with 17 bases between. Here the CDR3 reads CASSLAVVSTQNYGYTF. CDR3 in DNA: TGCGCCAGCAGCTTGGCCGTGGTTAGTACACAGAACTATGGCTACACCTTC.

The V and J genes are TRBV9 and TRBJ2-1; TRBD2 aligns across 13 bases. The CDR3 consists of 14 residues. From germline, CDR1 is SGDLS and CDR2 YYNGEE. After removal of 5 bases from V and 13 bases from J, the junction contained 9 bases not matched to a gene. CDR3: CASSGTSGEGPQFF. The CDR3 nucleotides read TGTGCCAGCAGTGGGACTAGCGGGGAGGGCCCCCAGTTCTTC.

This CDR3 reads CASSSVAQGDTQYF. The CDR3, as DNA: TGTGCCAGCAGCTCCGTAGCCCAGGGAGATACGCAGTATTTT. The rearrangement joins TRBV7-9 to TRBJ2-3; D perhaps matches TRBD1 (5 bases). The CDR3 runs to 14 residues. V lost 4 bases and J 5 bases, leaving 13 bases between the germline ends. Germline CDR1 reads SEHNR; CDR2 reads FQNEAQ (reference sequence).

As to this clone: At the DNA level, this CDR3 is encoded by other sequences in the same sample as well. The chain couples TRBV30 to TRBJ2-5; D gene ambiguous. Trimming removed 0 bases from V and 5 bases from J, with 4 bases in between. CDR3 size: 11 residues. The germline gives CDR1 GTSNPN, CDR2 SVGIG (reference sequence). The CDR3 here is CAWSVRETQYF. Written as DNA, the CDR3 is TGTGCCTGGAGTGTACGGGAGACCCAGTACTTC. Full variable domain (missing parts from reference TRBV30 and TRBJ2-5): SQTIHQWPATLVQPVGSPLSLECTVEGTSNPNLYWYRQAAGRGLQLLFYSVGIGQISSEVPQNLSASRPQDRQFILSSKKLLLSDSGFYLCAWSVRETQYFGPGTRLLVL.

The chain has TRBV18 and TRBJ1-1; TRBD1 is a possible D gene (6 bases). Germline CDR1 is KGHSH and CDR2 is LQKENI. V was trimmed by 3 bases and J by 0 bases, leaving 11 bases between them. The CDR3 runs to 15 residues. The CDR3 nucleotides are TGTGCCAGCTCACCCCTAACAGGGATGAACACTGAAGCTTTCTTT. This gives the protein CASSPLTGMNTEAFF.

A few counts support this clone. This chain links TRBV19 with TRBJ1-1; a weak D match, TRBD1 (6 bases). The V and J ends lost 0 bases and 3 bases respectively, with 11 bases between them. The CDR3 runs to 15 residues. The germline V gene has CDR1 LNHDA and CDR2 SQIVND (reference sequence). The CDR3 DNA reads TGTGCCAGTAGTATAGAGGCCGGGGGCCACACTGAAGCTTTCTTT. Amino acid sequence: CASSIEAGGHTEAFF.

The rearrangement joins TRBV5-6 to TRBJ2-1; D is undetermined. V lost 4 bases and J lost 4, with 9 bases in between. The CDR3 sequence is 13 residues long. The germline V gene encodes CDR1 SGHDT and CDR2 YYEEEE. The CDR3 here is CASSHGEYNEQFF. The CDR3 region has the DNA TGTGCCAGCAGCCATGGGGAATACAATGAGCAGTTCTTC.

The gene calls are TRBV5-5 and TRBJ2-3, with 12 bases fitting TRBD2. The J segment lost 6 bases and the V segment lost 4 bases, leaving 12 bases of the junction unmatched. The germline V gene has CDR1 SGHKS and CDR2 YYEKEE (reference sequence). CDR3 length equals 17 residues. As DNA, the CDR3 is TGTGCCAGCAGCCAACGAGGCGGGACTAGCGGGTCTGATACGCAGTATTTT. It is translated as CASSQRGGTSGSDTQYF.

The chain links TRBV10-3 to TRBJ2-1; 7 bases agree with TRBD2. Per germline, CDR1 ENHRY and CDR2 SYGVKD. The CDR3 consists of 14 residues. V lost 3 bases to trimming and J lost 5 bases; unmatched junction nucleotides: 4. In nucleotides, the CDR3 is TGTGCCATCAGTGACTCTCTAGCGGACAATGAGCAGTTCTTC. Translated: CAISDSLADNEQFF.

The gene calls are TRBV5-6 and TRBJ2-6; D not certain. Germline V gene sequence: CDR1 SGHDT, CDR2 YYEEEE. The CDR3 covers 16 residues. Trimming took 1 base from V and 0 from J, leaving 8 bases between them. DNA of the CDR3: TGTGCCAGCAGCTTGCTCAGTTTCTCTGGGGCCAACGTCCTGACTTTC. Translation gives CASSLLSFSGANVLTF. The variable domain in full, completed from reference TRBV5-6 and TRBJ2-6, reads DAGVTQSPTHLIKTRGQQVTLRCSPKSGHDTVSWYQQALGQGPQFIFQYYEEEERQRGNFPDRFSGHQFPNYSSELNVNALLLGDSALYLCASSLLSFSGANVLTFGAGSRLTVL.

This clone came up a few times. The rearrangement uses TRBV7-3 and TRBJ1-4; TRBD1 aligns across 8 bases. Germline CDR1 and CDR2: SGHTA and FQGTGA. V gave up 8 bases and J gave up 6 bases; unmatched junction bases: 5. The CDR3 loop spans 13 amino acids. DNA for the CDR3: TGTGCCAGCGCAGGGGGCCCGGATGAAAAACTGTTTTTT. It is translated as CASAGGPDEKLFF. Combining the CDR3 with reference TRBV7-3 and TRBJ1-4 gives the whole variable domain GAGVSQTPSNKVTEKGKYVELRCDPISGHTALYWYRQSLGQGPEFLIYFQGTGAADDSGLPNDRFFAVRPEGSVSTLKIQRTERGDSAVYLCASAGGPDEKLFFGSGTQLSVL.

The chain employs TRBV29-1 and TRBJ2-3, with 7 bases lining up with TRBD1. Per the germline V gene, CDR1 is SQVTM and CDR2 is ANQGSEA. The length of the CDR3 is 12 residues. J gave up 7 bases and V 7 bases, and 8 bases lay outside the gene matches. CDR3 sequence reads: CSAETGTNTQYF. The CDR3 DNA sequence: TGCAGCGCCGAGACAGGGACGAATACGCAGTATTTT.

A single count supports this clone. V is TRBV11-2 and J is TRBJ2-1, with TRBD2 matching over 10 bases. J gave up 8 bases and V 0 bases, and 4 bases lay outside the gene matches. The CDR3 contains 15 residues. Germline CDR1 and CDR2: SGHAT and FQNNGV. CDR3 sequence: CASSLDPSGSDEQFF. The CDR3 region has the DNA TGTGCCAGCAGCTTAGATCCTAGCGGGAGCGATGAGCAGTTCTTC.

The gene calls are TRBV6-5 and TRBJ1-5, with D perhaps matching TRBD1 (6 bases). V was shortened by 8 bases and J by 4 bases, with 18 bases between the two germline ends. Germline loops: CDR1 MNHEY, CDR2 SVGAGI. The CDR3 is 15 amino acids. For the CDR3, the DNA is TGTGCCAGCGGAGGATCCAGGGGACCTAATCAGCCCCAGCATTTT. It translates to CASGGSRGPNQPQHF.

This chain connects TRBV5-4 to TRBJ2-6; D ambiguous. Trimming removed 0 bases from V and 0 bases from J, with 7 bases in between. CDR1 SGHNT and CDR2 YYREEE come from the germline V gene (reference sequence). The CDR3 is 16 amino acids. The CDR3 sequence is CASSLVGISGANVLTF. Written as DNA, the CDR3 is TGTGCCAGCAGCTTGGTGGGAATCTCTGGGGCCAACGTCCTGACTTTC. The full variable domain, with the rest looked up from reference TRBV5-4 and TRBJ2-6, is ETGVTQSPTHLIKTRGQQVTLRCSSQSGHNTVSWYQQALGQGPQFIFQYYREEENGRGNFPPRFSGLQFPNYSSELNVNALELDDSALYLCASSLVGISGANVLTFGAGSRLTVL.

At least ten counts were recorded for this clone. The CDR3 coding sequence is TGTGCCAGCTCACCACCGGGGGCCCCGACCTACGAGCAGTACTTC. It specifies CASSPPGAPTYEQYF. This chain connects TRBV18 to TRBJ2-7; the D gene is possibly TRBD1 (6 bases). The CDR3 is 15 amino acids. Germline CDR1 and CDR2: KGHSH and LQKENI. V was clipped by 0 bases and J by 2 bases, with 11 bases between them.

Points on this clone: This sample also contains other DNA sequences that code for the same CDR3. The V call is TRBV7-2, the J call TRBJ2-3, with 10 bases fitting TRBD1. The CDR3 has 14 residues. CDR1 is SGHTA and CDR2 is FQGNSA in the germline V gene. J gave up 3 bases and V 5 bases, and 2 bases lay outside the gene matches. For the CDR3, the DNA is TGTGCCAGCAGCCCGGGACAGGGGACAGATACGCAGTATTTT. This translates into CASSPGQGTDTQYF.

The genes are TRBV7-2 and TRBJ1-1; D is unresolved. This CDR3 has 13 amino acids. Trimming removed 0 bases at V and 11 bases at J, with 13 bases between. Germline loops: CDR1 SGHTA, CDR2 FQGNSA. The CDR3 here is CASSLARPEEAFF. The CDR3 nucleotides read TGTGCCAGCAGCTTAGCCCGACCCGAAGAGGCTTTCTTT.

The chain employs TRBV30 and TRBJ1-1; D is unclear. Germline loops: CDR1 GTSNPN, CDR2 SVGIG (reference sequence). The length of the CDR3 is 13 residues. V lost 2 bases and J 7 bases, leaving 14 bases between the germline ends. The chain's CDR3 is CAWSIKPGHEAFF. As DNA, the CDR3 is TGTGCCTGGAGTATCAAGCCGGGTCATGAAGCTTTCTTT.

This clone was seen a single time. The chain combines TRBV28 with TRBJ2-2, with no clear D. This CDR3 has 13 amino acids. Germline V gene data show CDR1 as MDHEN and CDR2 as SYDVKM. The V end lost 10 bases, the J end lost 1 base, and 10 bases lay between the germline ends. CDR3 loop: CATQTGNTGELFF. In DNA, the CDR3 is TGTGCCACCCAAACGGGGAACACCGGGGAGCTGTTTTTT. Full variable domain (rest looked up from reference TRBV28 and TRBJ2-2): DVKVTQSSRYLVKRTGEKVFLECVQDMDHENMFWYRQDPGLGLRLIYFSYDVKMKEKGDIPEGYSVSREKKERFSLILESASTNQTSMYLCATQTGNTGELFFGEGSRLTVL.

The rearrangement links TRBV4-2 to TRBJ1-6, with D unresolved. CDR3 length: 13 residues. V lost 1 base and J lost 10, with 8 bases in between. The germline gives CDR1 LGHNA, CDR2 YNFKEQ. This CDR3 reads CASSQVDYSPLHF. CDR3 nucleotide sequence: TGTGCCAGCAGCCAAGTGGACTACTCACCCCTCCACTTT.

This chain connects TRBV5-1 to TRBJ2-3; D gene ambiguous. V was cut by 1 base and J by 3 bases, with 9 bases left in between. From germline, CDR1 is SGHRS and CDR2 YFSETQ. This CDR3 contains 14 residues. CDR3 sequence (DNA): TGCGCCAGCAGCTTGTGGACCCCGACAGATACGCAGTATTTT. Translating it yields CASSLWTPTDTQYF.

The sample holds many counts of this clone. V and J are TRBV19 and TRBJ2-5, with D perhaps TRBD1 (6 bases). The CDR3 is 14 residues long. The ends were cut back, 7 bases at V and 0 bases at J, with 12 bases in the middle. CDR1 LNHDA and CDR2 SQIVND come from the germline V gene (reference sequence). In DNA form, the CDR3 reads TGTGCCAGTAAAGGGGACACGTACCAAGAGACCCAGTACTTC. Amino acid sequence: CASKGDTYQETQYF.

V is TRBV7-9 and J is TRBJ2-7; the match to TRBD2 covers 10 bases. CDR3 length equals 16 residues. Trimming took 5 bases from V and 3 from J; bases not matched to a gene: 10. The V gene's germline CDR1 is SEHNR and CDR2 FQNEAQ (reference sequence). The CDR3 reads CASSHPSGRPNYEQYF. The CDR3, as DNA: TGTGCCAGCAGCCACCCTAGCGGGAGACCAAACTACGAGCAGTACTTC.

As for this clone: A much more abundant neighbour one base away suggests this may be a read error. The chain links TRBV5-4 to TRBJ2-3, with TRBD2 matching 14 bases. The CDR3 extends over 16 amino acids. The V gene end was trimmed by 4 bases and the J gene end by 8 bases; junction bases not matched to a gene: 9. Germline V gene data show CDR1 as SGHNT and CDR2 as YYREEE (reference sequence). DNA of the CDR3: TGTGCCAGCAGCATGGGACTAGCGGGAGTGGGAGGTACGCAGTATTTT. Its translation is CASSMGLAGVGGTQYF.

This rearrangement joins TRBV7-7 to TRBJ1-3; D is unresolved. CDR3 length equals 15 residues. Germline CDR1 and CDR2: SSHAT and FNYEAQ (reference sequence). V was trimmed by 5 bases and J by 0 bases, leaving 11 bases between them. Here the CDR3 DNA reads TGTGCCAGCAGCCCTGGACCGAGCTCTGGAAACACCATATATTTT. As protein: CASSPGPSSGNTIYF. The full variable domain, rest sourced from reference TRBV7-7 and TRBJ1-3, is GAGVSQSPRYKVTKRGQDVTLRCDPISSHATLYWYQQALGQGPEFLTYFNYEAQPDKSGLPSDRFSAERPEGSISTLTIQRTEQRDSAMYRCASSPGPSSGNTIYFGEGSWLTVV.